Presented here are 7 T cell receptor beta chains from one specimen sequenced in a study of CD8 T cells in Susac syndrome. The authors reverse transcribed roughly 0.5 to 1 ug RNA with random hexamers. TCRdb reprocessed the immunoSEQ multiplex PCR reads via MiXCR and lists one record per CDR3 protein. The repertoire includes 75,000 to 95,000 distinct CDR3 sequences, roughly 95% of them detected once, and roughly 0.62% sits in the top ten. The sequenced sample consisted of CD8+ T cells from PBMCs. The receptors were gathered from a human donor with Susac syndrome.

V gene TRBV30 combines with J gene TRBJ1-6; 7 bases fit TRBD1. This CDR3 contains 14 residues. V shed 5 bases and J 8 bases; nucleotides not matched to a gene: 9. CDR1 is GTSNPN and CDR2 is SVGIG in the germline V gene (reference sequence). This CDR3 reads CAWGGVGQYSPLHF. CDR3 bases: TGTGCCTGGGGAGGGGTGGGACAGTATTCACCCCTCCACTTT.

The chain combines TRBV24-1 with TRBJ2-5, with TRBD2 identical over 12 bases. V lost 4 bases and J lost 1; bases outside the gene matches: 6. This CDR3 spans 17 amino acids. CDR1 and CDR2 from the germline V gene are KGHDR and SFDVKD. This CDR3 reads CATSDSRLAGVQETQYF. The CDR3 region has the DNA TGTGCCACCAGTGACTCCCGACTAGCGGGGGTCCAAGAGACCCAGTACTTC.

The CDR3 spells CASSEAPGTGDRLFF. For the CDR3, the DNA is TGTGCCAGCAGTGAAGCGCCTGGTACGGGGGACCGACTGTTTTTT. The chain employs TRBV2 and TRBJ1-4; a weak D match, TRBD1 (5 bases). The CDR3 is made up of 15 amino acids. The ends were cut back, 0 bases at V and 13 bases at J, with 18 bases in the middle. The germline CDR1 and CDR2 sequences are SNHLY and FYNNEI.

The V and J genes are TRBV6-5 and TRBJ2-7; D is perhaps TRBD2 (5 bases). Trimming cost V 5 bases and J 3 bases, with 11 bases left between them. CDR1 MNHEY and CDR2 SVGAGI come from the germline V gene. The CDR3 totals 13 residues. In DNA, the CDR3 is TGTGCCAGCAGTCAAAGCGGTCTCTACGAGCAGTACTTC. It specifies CASSQSGLYEQYF.

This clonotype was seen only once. The CDR3 DNA reads as TGTGCCAGCAGCCCCAGTTACGGGAGAGGGGAAAAACTGTTTTTT. Translation: CASSPSYGRGEKLFF. The genes are TRBV6-2 or TRBV6-3 and TRBJ1-4; D remains ambiguous. Trimming left V 6 bases short and J 8 bases short, with 19 bases between. In germline, CDR1 is MNHEY, CDR2 SVGEGT. The CDR3 loop spans 15 amino acids.

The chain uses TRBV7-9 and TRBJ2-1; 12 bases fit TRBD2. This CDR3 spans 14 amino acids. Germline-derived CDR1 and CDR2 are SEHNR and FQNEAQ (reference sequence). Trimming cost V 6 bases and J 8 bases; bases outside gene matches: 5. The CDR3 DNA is TGTGCCAGCAGACCTAGCGGGGGGGCCTATGAGCAGTTCTTC. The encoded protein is CASRPSGGAYEQFF. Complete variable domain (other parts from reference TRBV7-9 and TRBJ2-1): DTGVSQNPRHKITKRGQNVTFRCDPISEHNRLYWYRQTLGQGPEFLTYFQNEAQLEKSRLLSDRFSAERPKGSFSTLEIQRTEQGDSAMYLCASRPSGGAYEQFFGPGTRLTVL.

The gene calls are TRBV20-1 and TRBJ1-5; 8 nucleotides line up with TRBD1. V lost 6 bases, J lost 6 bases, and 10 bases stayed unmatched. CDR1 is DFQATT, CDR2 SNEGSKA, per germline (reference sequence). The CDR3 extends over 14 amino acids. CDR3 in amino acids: CSATTGVGGQPQHF. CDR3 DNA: TGCAGTGCCACGACAGGGGTTGGTGGTCAGCCCCAGCATTTT.